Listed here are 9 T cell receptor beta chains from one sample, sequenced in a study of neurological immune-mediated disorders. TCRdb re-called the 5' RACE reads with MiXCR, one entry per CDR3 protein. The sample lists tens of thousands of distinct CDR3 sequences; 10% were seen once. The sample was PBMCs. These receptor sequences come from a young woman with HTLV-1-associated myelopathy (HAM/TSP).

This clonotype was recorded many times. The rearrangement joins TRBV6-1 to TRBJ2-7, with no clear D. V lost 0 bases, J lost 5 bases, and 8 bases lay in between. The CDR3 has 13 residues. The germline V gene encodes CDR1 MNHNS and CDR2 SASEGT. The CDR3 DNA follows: TGTGCCAGCAGTGAAGCAATATTTGACGAGCAGTACTTC. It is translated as CASSEAIFDEQYF.

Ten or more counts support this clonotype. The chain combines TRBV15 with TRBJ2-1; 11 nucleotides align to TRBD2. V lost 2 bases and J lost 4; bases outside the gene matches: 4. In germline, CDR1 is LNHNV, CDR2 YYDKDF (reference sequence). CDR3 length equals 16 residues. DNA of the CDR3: TGTGCCACCAGCAGACCACCTAGCGGGGGGTACAATGAGCAGTTCTTC. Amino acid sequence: CATSRPPSGGYNEQFF.

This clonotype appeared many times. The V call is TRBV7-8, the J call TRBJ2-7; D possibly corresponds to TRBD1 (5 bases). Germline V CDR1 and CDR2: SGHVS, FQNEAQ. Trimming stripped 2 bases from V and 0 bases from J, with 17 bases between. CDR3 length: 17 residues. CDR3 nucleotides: TGTGCCAGCAGCTTATCCCCTTCTCGGCAGGGCTCCTACGAGCAGTACTTC. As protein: CASSLSPSRQGSYEQYF. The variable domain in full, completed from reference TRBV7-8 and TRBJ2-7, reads GAGVSQSPRYKVAKRGQDVALRCDPISGHVSLFWYQQALGQGPEFLTYFQNEAQLDKSGLPSDRFFAERPEGSVSTLKIQRTQQEDSAVYLCASSLSPSRQGSYEQYFGPGTRLTVT.

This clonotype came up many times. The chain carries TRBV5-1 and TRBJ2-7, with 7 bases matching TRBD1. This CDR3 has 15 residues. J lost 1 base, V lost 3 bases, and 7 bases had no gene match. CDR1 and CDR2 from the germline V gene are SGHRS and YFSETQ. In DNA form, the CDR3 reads TGCGCCAGCAGCTGGACCGGGACAGATTCCTACGAGCAGTACTTC. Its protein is CASSWTGTDSYEQYF.

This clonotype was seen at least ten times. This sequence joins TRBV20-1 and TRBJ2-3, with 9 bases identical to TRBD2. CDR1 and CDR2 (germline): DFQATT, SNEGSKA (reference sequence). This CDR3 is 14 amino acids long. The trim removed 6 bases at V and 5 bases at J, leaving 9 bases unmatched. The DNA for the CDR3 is TGCAGTGCGCATCTAGCGGGGATTAAAGATACGCAGTATTTT. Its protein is CSAHLAGIKDTQYF.

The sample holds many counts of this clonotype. The chain's CDR3 is CSVAVGVGNQPQHF. CDR3 coding DNA: TGCAGCGTTGCGGTTGGGGTGGGGAATCAGCCCCAGCATTTT. The chain has TRBV29-1 and TRBJ1-5; no firm D call. In germline, CDR1 is SQVTM, CDR2 ANQGSEA. With 4 bases removed from V and 4 bases from J, the gap between germline ends came to 14 bases. There are 14 residues in the CDR3. Variable domain in full (rest from reference TRBV29-1 and TRBJ1-5): SAVISQKPSRDICQRGTSLTIQCQVDSQVTMMFWYRQQPGQSLTLIATANQGSEATYESGFVIDKFPISRPNLTFSTLTVSNMSPEDSSIYLCSVAVGVGNQPQHFGDGTRLSIL.

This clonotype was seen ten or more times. The CDR3 region is CASSDGAGWNEQFF. CDR3 bases: TGTGCCAGCAGTGACGGGGCGGGGTGGAATGAGCAGTTCTTC. The chain combines TRBV6-5 with TRBJ2-1; D is perhaps TRBD2 (6 bases). The CDR3 length is 14 residues. The V end was cut by 5 bases, the J end by 7 bases, with 15 bases between. Germline CDR1 reads MNHEY; CDR2 reads SVGAGI.

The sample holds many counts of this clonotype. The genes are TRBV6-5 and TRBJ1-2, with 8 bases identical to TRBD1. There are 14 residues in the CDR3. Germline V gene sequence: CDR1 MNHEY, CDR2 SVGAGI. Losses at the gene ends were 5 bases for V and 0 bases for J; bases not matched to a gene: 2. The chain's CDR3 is CASSTGGANYGYTF. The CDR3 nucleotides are TGTGCCAGCAGTACAGGGGGGGCTAACTATGGCTACACCTTC.

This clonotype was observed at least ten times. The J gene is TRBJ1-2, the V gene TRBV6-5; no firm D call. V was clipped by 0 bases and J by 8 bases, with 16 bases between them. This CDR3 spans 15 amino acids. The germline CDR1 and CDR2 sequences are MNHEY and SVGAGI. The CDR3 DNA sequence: TGTGCCAGCAGTTACTCGAATAGTGGTGCCGGGGGCTACACCTTC. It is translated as CASSYSNSGAGGYTF.